This entry features one T cell receptor beta chain sequence. CDR3 length: 13 residues. V lost 5 bases, J lost 6 bases, and 4 bases stayed unmatched. Sequencing was performed with immunoSEQ multiplex PCR; in TCRdb, only in-frame clones are kept and a portion is missing. The sample yields 270,000 or so clones, about four fifths seen once. This specimen belongs to a study of blood T cell repertoires in COVID-19. Study-level information: Donors in the United States, Italy and Spain gave samples during acute or convalescent COVID-19.

The receptor was isolated from a woman in her 50s who had recovered from COVID-19. Sequencing used peripheral blood. V usage is TRBV12-3 or TRBV12-4 and J usage is TRBJ1-2; 9 bases fit TRBD1. CDR3 coding DNA: TGTGCCAGCAGTATAAGACAGGGGGATGGCTACACCTTC. Its translation: CASSIRQGDGYTF.